Below, 19 T cell receptor beta chains from the same sample are listed, as sequenced in a study of cytomegalovirus exposure and HLA in healthy donors. Primers for the PCR totalled 60 Vbeta and 13 Jbeta. Sequencing used immunoSEQ multiplex PCR; TCRdb keeps in-frame clones, though not all of them. The sample lists 250,000 to 350,000 clones; 86% were seen once. Sequenced input: PBMCs. These receptors originate from a man in his forties or fifties in good health and CMV-seropositive.

The rearrangement links TRBV11-3 to TRBJ2-7, with 10 bases matching TRBD1. The CDR3 is 15 residues long. J gave up 3 bases and V 2 bases, and 4 bases lay outside the gene matches. Germline CDR1 is SGHNT and CDR2 is YENEEA. The CDR3 protein is CASSLSGTGDYEQYF. CDR3 DNA: TGTGCCAGCAGCTTAAGTGGGACAGGGGACTACGAGCAGTACTTC.

The chain is built from TRBV28 and TRBJ2-7; 7 bases are shared with TRBD1. Germline assignment: CDR1 MDHEN and CDR2 SYDVKM. The CDR3 sequence is 15 residues long. Unmatched junction bases numbered 10, after V lost 4 bases and J lost 4 bases. The CDR3 is CASSSPGQPFYEQYF. The CDR3 DNA reads TGTGCCAGCAGTTCTCCGGGACAGCCTTTTTACGAGCAGTACTTC.

This clone has more than one count but fewer than ten. The V call is TRBV5-1, the J call TRBJ1-1; D is uncertain. Deletions cut 3 bases from V and 0 bases from J, with 3 bases between. This CDR3 comprises 12 residues. CDR1 and CDR2 from the germline V gene are SGHRS and YFSETQ. Written as DNA, the CDR3 is TGCGCCAGCAGCTCTGTGAACACTGAAGCTTTCTTT. As protein: CASSSVNTEAFF.

The genes are TRBV27 and TRBJ1-2; D gene uncertain. V was cut by 8 bases and J by 8 bases, with 18 bases left in between. The germline V gene has CDR1 MNHEY and CDR2 SMNVEV (reference sequence). CDR3 length equals 13 residues. The CDR3 protein is CASGLGEGGGYTF. The CDR3 nucleotides read TGTGCCAGCGGGCTAGGAGAGGGTGGAGGCTACACCTTC.

This rearrangement joins TRBV2 to TRBJ1-1; D call uncertain. The CDR3 length is 14 residues. V was pared by 7 bases and J by 0 bases, with 12 bases between. From germline, CDR1 is SNHLY and CDR2 FYNNEI. CDR3 protein: CASNRQDLNTEAFF. Here the CDR3 DNA reads TGTGCCAGCAACCGACAAGACCTGAACACTGAAGCTTTCTTT.

The V and J genes are TRBV28 and TRBJ2-1; 8 nucleotides match TRBD2. Germline-derived CDR1 and CDR2 are MDHEN and SYDVKM. This CDR3 has 16 residues. Trimming at V came to 6 bases and at J to 4 bases, leaving 11 bases not matched to a gene. The CDR3 spells CASSGRGVGGYNEQFF. The CDR3 DNA reads TGTGCCAGCAGCGGGAGGGGGGTCGGGGGGTACAATGAGCAGTTCTTC.

The sample holds one count of this clone. V is TRBV28 and J is TRBJ1-3; D call uncertain. This CDR3 is 14 amino acids long. Germline V lookup: CDR1 MDHEN, CDR2 SYDVKM. Deletions cut 3 bases from V and 0 bases from J, with 6 bases between. The CDR3: CASSFVNSGNTIYF. CDR3 in DNA: TGTGCCAGCAGTTTTGTCAACTCTGGAAACACCATATATTTT.

This rearrangement joins TRBV7-9 to TRBJ2-3; TRBD1 aligns across 7 bases. V lost 1 base, J lost 1 base, and 8 bases stayed unmatched. The CDR3 contains 17 residues. The germline gives CDR1 SEHNR, CDR2 FQNEAQ (reference sequence). The CDR3 sequence: CASSLGTTGDRTDTQYF. The CDR3 DNA reads as TGTGCCAGCAGCTTAGGGACCACAGGGGATCGCACAGATACGCAGTATTTT.

The chain carries TRBV12-5 and TRBJ2-2; the D gene is possibly TRBD1 (6 bases). Looked up from germline, CDR1 is LGHNT and CDR2 is FRNRAP. Deletions cut 5 bases from V and 0 bases from J, with 10 bases between. The CDR3 length is 15 residues. The CDR3 coding sequence is TGTGCTAGTGGTCTCGGGACACCGAACACCGGGGAGCTGTTTTTT. This gives the protein CASGLGTPNTGELFF. The full variable domain, completed using reference TRBV12-5 and TRBJ2-2, is DARVTQTPRHKVTEMGQEVTMRCQPILGHNTVFWYRQTMMQGLELLAYFRNRAPLDDSGMPKDRFSAEMPDATLATLKIQPSEPRDSAVYFCASGLGTPNTGELFFGEGSRLTVL.

The chain couples TRBV19 to TRBJ2-6; 7 bases agree with TRBD1. Germline V CDR1 and CDR2: LNHDA, SQIVND (reference sequence). The CDR3 is 15 residues long. V was clipped by 6 bases and J by 1 base; unmatched bases: 3. The CDR3 DNA sequence: TGTGCCAGTAGCACACAGGGGTCTGGGGCCAACGTCCTGACTTTC. Residues: CASSTQGSGANVLTF.

V gene TRBV6-5 combines with J gene TRBJ2-3; no firm D call. Trimming removed 0 bases at V and 3 bases at J, with 7 bases between. This CDR3 region has 14 residues. Germline-derived CDR1 and CDR2 are MNHEY and SVGAGI. This CDR3 reads CASSYSTSTDTQYF. The CDR3 coding sequence is TGTGCCAGCAGTTACTCGACATCGACAGATACGCAGTATTTT.

The chain joins TRBV27 to TRBJ2-1, with a possible D match to TRBD1 (6 bases). CDR3 length: 15 amino acids. Looked up from germline, CDR1 is MNHEY and CDR2 is SMNVEV (reference sequence). V was shortened by 2 bases and J by 3 bases, with 11 bases between the two germline ends. CDR3 sequence: CASSLRDTSYNEQFF. The CDR3 DNA reads TGTGCCAGCAGTTTACGGGACACAAGCTACAATGAGCAGTTCTTC.

This chain joins TRBV6-5 and TRBJ2-1; D might be TRBD1 (5 bases). CDR1 is MNHEY and CDR2 is SVGAGI in the germline V gene. The CDR3 length is 16 residues. V lost 2 bases to trimming and J lost 0 bases, with 11 bases between them. The CDR3 loop reads CASSYGVRGSYNEQFF. The CDR3 nucleotides read TGTGCCAGCAGTTACGGGGTTAGGGGCTCCTACAATGAGCAGTTCTTC.

This chain links TRBV4-2 with TRBJ2-7; 7 nucleotides match TRBD1. Germline assignment: CDR1 LGHNA and CDR2 YNFKEQ. The CDR3 contains 15 residues. The junction had 10 bases not matched to a gene; V was cut back by 3 bases and J by 5 bases. CDR3 nucleotides: TGTGCCAGCAGCCACACCGGGACAGCGGCCCACGAGCAGTACTTC. Its translation is CASSHTGTAAHEQYF.

The chain is built from TRBV7-6 and TRBJ1-1, with D unclear. Looked up from germline, CDR1 is SGHVS and CDR2 is FNYEAQ. The CDR3 totals 12 residues. Between the trimmed V and J ends, which lost 2 bases and 3 bases, there was a span of 4 bases. Here the CDR3 reads CASSLLDTEAFF. The CDR3 DNA sequence: TGTGCCAGCAGCTTACTTGACACTGAAGCTTTCTTT.

The CDR3 nucleotides read TGTGCCAGCAGCTTAGCGGGAGCGGCAGATACGCAGTATTTT. It yields the protein CASSLAGAADTQYF. The rearrangement joins TRBV7-2 to TRBJ2-3; D is perhaps TRBD2 (5 bases). The CDR3 extends over 14 amino acids. CDR1 is SGHTA, CDR2 FQGNSA, per germline. The V end was cut by 0 bases, the J end by 4 bases, with 8 bases between.

The chain has TRBV21-1 and TRBJ1-1; the DNA was not compared with TRBD1, the D call given in the table. TRBV21-1 is noted as a pseudogene. The CDR3 covers 18 residues. Written as DNA, the CDR3 is TGTGCCAGCAGCTACCCGACAGGGGGCGTAAAGAGGACCACTGAAGCTTTCTTT. It specifies CASSYPTGGVKRTTEAFF.

The chain carries TRBV10-3 and TRBJ1-1; perhaps TRBD1 as D (5 bases). The CDR3 extends over 15 amino acids. Trimming removed 6 bases from V and 1 base from J, with 15 bases in between. CDR1 and CDR2 (germline): ENHRY, SYGVKD. CDR3 in amino acids: CAISPGEMGNTEAFF. The CDR3 nucleotides read TGTGCCATCAGCCCGGGGGAGATGGGGAACACTGAAGCTTTCTTT.

About this clone itself: The junction does not match germline at one end; this may be a read error. The rearrangement links TRBV7-9 to TRBJ1-2; the D is unclear. This CDR3 comprises 12 residues. The germline CDR1 and CDR2 sequences are SEHNR and FQNEAQ (reference sequence). The DNA of the CDR3 is TGTTCCAGCAGCTTTCGTGACTATGGCTACACCTTC. It encodes CSSSFRDYGYTF.